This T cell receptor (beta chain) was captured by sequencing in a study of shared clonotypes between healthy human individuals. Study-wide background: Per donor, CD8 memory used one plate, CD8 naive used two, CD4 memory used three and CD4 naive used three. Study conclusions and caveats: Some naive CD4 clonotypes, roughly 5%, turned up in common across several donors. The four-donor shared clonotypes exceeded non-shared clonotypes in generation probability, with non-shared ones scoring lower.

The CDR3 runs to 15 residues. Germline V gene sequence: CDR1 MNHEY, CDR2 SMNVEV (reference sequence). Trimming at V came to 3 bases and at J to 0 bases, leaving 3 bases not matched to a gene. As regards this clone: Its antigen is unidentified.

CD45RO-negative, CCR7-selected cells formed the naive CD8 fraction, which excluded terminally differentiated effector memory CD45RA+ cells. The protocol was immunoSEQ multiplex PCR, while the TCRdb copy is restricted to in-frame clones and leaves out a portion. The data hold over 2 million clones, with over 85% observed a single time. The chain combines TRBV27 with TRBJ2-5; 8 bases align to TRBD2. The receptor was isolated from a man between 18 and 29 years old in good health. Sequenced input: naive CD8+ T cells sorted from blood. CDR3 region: CASSFQAGDQETQYF. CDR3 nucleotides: TGTGCCAGCAGTTTTCAAGCGGGAGACCAAGAGACCCAGTACTTC.